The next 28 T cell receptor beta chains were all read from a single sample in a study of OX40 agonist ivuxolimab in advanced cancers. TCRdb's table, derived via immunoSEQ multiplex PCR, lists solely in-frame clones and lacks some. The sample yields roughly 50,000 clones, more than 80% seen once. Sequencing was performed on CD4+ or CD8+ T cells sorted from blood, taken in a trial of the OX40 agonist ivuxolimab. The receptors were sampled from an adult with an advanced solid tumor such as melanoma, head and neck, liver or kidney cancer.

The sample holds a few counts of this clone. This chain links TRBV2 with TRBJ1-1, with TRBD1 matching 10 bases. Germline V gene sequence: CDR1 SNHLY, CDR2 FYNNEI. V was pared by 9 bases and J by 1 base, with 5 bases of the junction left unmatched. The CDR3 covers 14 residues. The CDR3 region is CASGRDRGNTEAFF. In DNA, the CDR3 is TGTGCCAGTGGGAGGGACAGGGGGAACACTGAAGCTTTCTTT. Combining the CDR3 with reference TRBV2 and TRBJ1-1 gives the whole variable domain EPEVTQTPSHQVTQMGQEVILRCVPISNHLYFYWYRQILGQKVEFLVSFYNNEISEKSEIFDDQFSVERPDGSNFTLKIRSTKLEDSAMYFCASGRDRGNTEAFFGQGTRLTVV.

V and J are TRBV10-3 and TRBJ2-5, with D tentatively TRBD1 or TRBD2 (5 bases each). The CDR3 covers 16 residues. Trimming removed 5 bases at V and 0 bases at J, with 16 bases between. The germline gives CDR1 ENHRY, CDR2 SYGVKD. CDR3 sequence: CAISTLGRNYQETQYF. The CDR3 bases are TGTGCCATCAGTACCCTGGGACGGAATTACCAAGAGACCCAGTACTTC.

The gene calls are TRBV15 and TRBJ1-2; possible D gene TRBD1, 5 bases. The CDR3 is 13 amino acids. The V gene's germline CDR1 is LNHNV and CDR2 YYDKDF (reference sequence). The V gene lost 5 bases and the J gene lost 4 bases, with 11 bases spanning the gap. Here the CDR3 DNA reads TGTGCCACCAGCCCGGGGGTGAGCTATGGCTACACCTTC. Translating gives CATSPGVSYGYTF.

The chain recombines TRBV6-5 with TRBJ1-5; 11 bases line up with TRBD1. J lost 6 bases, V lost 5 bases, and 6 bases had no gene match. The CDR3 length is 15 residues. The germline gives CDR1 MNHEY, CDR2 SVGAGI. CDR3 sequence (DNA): TGTGCCAGCAGTGCCTCGGGACAGGGGGGTCAGCCCCAGCATTTT. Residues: CASSASGQGGQPQHF.

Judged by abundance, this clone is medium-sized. The CDR3 bases are TGTGCCAGCAGCACCTCGAGATGGGACCTCCGCACCGGGGAGCTGTTTTTT. Translation gives CASSTSRWDLRTGELFF. The chain employs TRBV7-2 and TRBJ2-2, with D tentatively TRBD1 or TRBD2 (5 bases each). Germline assignment: CDR1 SGHTA and CDR2 FQGNSA. There are 17 residues in the CDR3. The V and J ends lost 5 bases and 4 bases respectively, with 20 bases between them.

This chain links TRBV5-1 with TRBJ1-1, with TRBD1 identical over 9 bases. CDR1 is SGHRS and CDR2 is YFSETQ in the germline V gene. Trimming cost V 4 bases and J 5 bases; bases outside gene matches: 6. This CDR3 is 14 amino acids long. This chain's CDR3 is CASSPQGAATEAFF. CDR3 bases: TGCGCCAGCAGCCCACAGGGGGCGGCTACTGAAGCTTTCTTT.

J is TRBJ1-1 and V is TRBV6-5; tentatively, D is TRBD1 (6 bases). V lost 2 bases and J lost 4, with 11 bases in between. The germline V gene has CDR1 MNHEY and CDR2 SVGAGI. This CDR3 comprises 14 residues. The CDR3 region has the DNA TGTGCCAGCAGTTACGGGGGGGGCTTCACTGAAGCTTTCTTT. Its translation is CASSYGGGFTEAFF.

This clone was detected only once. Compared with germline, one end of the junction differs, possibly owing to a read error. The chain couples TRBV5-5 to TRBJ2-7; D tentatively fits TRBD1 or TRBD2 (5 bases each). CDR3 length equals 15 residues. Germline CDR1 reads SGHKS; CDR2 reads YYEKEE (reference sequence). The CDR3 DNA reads TGCGCCAGCAGCCAAGATAGAGGGGCGGCGCGGGAGCAGTACTTC. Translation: CASSQDRGAAREQYF.

As DNA, the CDR3 is TGCGCCAGCAGACCGGGCCCTACGAACTTTGAGACCCAGTACTTC. Its protein product is CASRPGPTNFETQYF. This rearrangement joins TRBV4-1 to TRBJ2-5, with no clear D. Germline V gene lookup returns CDR1 MGHRA and CDR2 YSYEKL. V was shortened by 6 bases and J by 5 bases, with 19 bases between the two germline ends. The CDR3 consists of 15 residues.

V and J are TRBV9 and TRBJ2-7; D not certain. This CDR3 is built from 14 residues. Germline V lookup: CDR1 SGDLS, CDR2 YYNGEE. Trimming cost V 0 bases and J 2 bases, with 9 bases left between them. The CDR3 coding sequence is TGTGCCAGCAGCGTAGCCTATACGGCCTACGAGCAGTACTTC. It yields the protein CASSVAYTAYEQYF.

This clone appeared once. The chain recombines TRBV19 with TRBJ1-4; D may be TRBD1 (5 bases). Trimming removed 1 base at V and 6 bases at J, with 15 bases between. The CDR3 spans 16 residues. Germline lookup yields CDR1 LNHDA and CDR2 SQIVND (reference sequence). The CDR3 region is CASSIGGAGGYEKLFF. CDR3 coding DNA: TGTGCCAGTAGTATAGGAGGAGCTGGGGGTTATGAAAAACTGTTTTTT.

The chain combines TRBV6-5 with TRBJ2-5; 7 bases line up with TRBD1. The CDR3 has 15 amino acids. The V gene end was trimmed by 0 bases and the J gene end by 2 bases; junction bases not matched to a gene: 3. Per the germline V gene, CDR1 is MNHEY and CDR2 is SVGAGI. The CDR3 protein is CASSYSPTGQETQYF. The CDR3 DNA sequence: TGTGCCAGCAGTTACTCTCCGACAGGGCAAGAGACCCAGTACTTC.

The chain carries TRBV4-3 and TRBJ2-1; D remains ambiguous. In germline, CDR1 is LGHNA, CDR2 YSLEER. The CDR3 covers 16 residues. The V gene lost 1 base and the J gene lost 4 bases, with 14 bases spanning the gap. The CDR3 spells CASSQVWQAIYNEQFF. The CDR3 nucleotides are TGCGCCAGCAGCCAAGTATGGCAGGCGATATACAATGAGCAGTTCTTC.

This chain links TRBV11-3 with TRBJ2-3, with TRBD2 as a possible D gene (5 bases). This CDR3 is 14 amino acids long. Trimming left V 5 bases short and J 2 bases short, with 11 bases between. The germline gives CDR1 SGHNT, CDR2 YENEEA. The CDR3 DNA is TGTGCCAGCAGCCCCGGACTTCTCACAGATACGCAGTATTTT. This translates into CASSPGLLTDTQYF.

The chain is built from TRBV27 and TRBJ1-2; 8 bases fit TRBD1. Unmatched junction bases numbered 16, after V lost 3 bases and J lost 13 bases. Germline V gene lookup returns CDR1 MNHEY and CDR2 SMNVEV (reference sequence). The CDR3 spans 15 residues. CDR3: CASSLLSGGQGKATF. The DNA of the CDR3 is TGTGCCAGCAGTTTGCTTTCGGGCGGACAGGGAAAAGCCACCTTC.

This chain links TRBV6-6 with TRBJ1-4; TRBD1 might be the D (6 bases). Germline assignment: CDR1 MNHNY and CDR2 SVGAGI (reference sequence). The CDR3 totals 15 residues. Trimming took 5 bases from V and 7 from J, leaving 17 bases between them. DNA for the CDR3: TGTGCCAGCAGTGCCTTGGACAGCCTCCTTGAAAAACTGTTTTTT. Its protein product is CASSALDSLLEKLFF.

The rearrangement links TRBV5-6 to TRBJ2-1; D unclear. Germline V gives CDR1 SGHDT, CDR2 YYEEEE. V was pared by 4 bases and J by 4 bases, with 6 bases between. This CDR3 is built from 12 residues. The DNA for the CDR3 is TGTGCCAGCAGCCCGAGGTACAATGAGCAGTTCTTC. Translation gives CASSPRYNEQFF.

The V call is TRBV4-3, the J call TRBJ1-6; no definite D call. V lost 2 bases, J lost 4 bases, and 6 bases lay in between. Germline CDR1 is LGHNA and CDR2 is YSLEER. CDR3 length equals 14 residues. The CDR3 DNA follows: TGCGCCAGCAGCCAATCCGGGTATAATTCACCCCTCCACTTT. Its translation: CASSQSGYNSPLHF.

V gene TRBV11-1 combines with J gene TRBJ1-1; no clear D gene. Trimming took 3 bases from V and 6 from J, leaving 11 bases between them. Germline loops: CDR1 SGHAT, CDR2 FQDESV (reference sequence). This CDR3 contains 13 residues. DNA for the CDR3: TGTGCCAGCAGCTTTCTAGTTGGAGCTGAAGCTTTCTTT. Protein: CASSFLVGAEAFF.

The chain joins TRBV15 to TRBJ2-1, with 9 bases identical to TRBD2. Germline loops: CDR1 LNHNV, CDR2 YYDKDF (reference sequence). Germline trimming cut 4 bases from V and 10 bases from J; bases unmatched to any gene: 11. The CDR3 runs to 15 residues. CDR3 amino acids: CATSKRREGPGEQFF. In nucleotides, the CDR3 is TGTGCCACCAGCAAACGGCGGGAGGGCCCCGGGGAGCAGTTCTTC.

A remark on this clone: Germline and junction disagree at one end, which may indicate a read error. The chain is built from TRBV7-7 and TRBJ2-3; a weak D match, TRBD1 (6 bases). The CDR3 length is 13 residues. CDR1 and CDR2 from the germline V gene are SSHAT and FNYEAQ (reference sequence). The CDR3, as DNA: TGTGCTAGCAGCTTAGGGGGAGCAGATACGCAGTATTTT. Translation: CASSLGGADTQYF.

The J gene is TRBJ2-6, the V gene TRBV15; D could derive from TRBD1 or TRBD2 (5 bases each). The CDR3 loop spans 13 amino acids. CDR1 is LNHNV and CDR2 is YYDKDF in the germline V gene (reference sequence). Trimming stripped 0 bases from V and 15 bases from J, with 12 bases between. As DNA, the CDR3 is TGTGCCACCAGCAGAGATCCCAGGGACGACCTGACTTTC. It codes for CATSRDPRDDLTF.

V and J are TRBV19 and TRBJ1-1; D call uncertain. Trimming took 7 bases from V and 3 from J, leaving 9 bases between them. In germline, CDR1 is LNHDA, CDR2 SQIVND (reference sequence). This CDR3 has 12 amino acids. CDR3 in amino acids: CASTLSYTEAFF. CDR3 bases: TGTGCCAGTACCCTTTCTTACACTGAAGCTTTCTTT.

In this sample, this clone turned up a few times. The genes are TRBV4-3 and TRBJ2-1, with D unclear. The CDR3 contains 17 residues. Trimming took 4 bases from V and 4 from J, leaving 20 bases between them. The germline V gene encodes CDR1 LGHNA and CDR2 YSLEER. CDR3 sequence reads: CASSPGPNQITYNEQFF. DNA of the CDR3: TGCGCCAGCAGCCCAGGTCCCAACCAAATAACATACAATGAGCAGTTCTTC.

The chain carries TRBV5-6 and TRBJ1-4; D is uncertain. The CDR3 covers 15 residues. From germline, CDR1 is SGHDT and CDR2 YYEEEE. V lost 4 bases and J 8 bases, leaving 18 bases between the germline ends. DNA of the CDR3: TGTGCCAGCAGCCGGGCTTTCGAGGGAGCCGAAAAACTGTTTTTT. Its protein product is CASSRAFEGAEKLFF.

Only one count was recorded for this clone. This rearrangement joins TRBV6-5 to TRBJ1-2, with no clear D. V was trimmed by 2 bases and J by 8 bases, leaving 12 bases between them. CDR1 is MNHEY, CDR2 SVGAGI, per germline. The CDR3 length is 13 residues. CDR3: CASSYIQRQGYTF. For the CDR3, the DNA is TGTGCCAGCAGTTACATACAGCGTCAAGGCTACACCTTC.

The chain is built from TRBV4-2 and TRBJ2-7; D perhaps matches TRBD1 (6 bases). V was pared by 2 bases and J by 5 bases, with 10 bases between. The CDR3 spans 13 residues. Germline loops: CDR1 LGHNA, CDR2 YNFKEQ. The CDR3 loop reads CASSQLSGDEQYF. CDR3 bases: TGTGCCAGCAGCCAACTATCAGGGGACGAGCAGTACTTC.

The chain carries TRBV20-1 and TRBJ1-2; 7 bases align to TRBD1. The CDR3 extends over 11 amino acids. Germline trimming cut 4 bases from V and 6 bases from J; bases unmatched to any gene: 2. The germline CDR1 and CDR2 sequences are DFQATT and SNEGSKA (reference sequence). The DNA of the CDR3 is TGCAGTGCTATACAGGGGAATGGCTACACCTTC. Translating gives CSAIQGNGYTF.